Listed below are T cell receptor beta chains from one sample, sequenced in a study of blood T cell repertoires in COVID-19. Sequencing was performed with immunoSEQ multiplex PCR; in TCRdb, only in-frame clones are kept and a portion is missing. The table lists over 250,000 clones, approximately 83% of them singletons, with approximately 10% in the top ten. The sequencing sample was made of peripheral blood. These receptor sequences come from a woman aged 70-85 years with acute or convalescent COVID-19. The CDR3 runs from the conserved cysteine through the conserved F or W.

>TRBJ1-5|TRBV19|13
CASSIRRDQPQHF
>TRBJ2-5|TRBV7-6|15
CASSLGFGGRETQYF
>TRBJ2-1|TRBV2|10
CASMSNEQFF
>TRBJ1-2|TRBV3-1/TRBV3-2|14
CASSRITGQGGYTF
>TRBJ1-2|TRBV6-1|16
CASSERMDSLIYGYTF
>TRBJ1-1|TRBV3-1/TRBV3-2|14
CASSQGTGGIEAFF
>TRBJ2-7|TRBV19|14
CASSPQTGSYEQYF
>TRBJ2-5|TRBV10-3|13
CAISETRIETQYF
>TRBJ1-3|TRBV19|12
CASRPDRSTIYF
>TRBJ1-5|TRBV18|14
CASSPQGGNQPQHF
>TRBJ1-1|TRBV6-5|14
CASSYSRGNTEAFF
>TRBJ2-1|TRBV6-5|15
CASSYSGAGGGEQFF
>TRBJ1-1|TRBV7-6|13
CASSLEADTEAFF
>TRBJ2-4|TRBV12-5|12
CASGLSGLQEYF
>TRBJ2-1|TRBV3-1/TRBV3-2|16
CASSQGPGLRSGEQFF
>TRBJ1-1|TRBV27|14
CASSFGDRSTEAFF
>TRBJ1-6|TRBV3-1/TRBV3-2|14
CASSHGQRGSPLHF
>TRBJ1-1|TRBV18|14
CASSPTGVNTEAFF
>TRBJ2-1|TRBV21-1|16
CASSKGLAGSYNEQFF
>TRBJ1-1|TRBV4-1|17
CASSQDIRAPMNTEAFF
>TRBJ1-5|TRBV4-2|16
CASSQGGRGDNQPQHF
>TRBJ1-1|TRBV5-1|15
CASSPGTGPRTEAFF
>TRBJ2-3|TRBV5-1|15
CASSLVVIGTDTQYF
>TRBJ2-3|TRBV10-3|17
CAISDPTSEKRTDTQYF
>TRBJ2-5|TRBV2|13
CASSEEGVGTQYF
>TRBJ1-2|TRBV20-1|11
CSADSNYGYTF
>TRBJ2-5|TRBV12-5|14
CASGLGLQGWAQYF
>TRBJ2-2|TRBV5-1|16
CASSLAGFALTGELFF
>TRBJ2-7|TRBV5-1|17
CASSAGLAGGLPYEQYF
>TRBJ1-6|TRBV3-1/TRBV3-2|16
CASSPSPGQPSSPLHF
>TRBJ1-2|TRBV6-5|14
CASSYSRGSYGYTF
>TRBJ2-7|TRBV7-8|16
CASSSPTSGGTGEQYF
>TRBJ2-5|TRBV18|16
CASSPPEGPRGETQYF
>TRBJ1-4|TRBV30|14
CAWSVSTGNEKLFF
>TRBJ2-2|TRBV6-5|14
CASSRVLTGGELFF
>TRBJ2-1|TRBV10-1|15
CASSESSGAYNEQFF
>TRBJ2-2|TRBV2|15
CASSRQGPNTGELFF
>TRBJ2-7|TRBV6-4|13
CASSVDQGYEQYF
>TRBJ2-5|TRBV6-5|12
CASRQGAETQYF
>TRBJ1-4|TRBV6-6|14
CASRRDSTAGKLFF
>TRBJ2-2|TRBV7-9|15
CASSPRTAGNGELFF
>TRBJ1-5|TRBV12-3/TRBV12-4|13
CASSLAGDQPQHF
>TRBJ1-1|TRBV6-6|15
CASSYSGTPQGEAFF
>TRBJ1-6|TRBV4-2|16
CASSQEAGSYNSPLHF
>TRBJ2-7|TRBV6-2/TRBV6-3|15
CASSHGTLDTYEQYF
>TRBJ2-1|TRBV10-1|13
CASSEGSKNEQFF
>TRBJ2-3|TRBV18|15
CASSPNGGPTDTQYF
>TRBJ1-1|TRBV6-5|14
CASSFTGRTTEAFF
>TRBJ1-1|TRBV7-3|13
CASSLQGGTEAFF
>TRBJ2-1|TRBV7-3|14
CASSRDSFLNEQFF
>TRBJ1-5|TRBV28|16
CASSPQGGESNQPQHF
>TRBJ1-3|TRBV10-1|13
CASMDSSGNTIYF
>TRBJ1-1|TRBV6-5|14
CASSSGQDTRLAFF
>TRBJ1-5|TRBV24-1|19
CATRRVDRRGVWNHQPQHF
>TRBJ2-5|TRBV5-4|13
CASSHPVTETQYF
>TRBJ2-1|TRBV4-1|17
CVSSQDPGLAGGNEQFF